This TCR beta chain was profiled in a study of T-cell memory formation after mild COVID-19. At the level of the study: Across donors, TCR clusters were largely donor specific.

This clonotype was detected only a few times. Its cognate antigen is unknown. TCRdb processed the 5' RACE reads anew with MiXCR; each CDR3 protein has one entry. Of hundreds of thousands of distinct CDR3 sequences listed, 25% to 30% were seen once; the top ten hold roughly 12%. The ends were cut back, 5 bases at V and 1 base at J, with 11 bases in the middle. This CDR3 has 14 amino acids. Looked up from germline, CDR1 is SGHVS and CDR2 is FQNEAQ. Notes on the study in general: CD4+ contracting clones lay mainly in CM and EM, CD8+ ones in EMRA. Within pre-infection memory, some responding clones were found, suggesting cross-reactive memory joined.

The chain is built from TRBV7-8 and TRBJ1-1; no reliable D call. The TCR originated in an adult woman who had mild COVID-19 (a few samples of this study predate the infection). Cell type and time point are not known. Source material: PBMCs or a T cell subset sorted from them (not recorded which). The DNA of the CDR3 is TGTGCCAGCAGCGTTGGCCAGCGGAACACTGAAGCTTTCTTT. This encodes CASSVGQRNTEAFF. Based on the CDR3 plus reference TRBV7-8 and TRBJ1-1, the full variable domain is GAGVSQSPRYKVAKRGQDVALRCDPISGHVSLFWYQQALGQGPEFLTYFQNEAQLDKSGLPSDRFFAERPEGSVSTLKIQRTQQEDSAVYLCASSVGQRNTEAFFGQGTRLTVV.